This T cell receptor beta chain was documented in a study of cytomegalovirus exposure and HLA in healthy donors. Study background: Earlier work reported 100 million to 130 million unique TCR beta sequences from 180 million or so T cells.

On this clone: Its target is unknown.

The germline V gene encodes CDR1 SNHLY and CDR2 FYNNEI. V was pared by 5 bases and J by 8 bases, with 19 bases between. This CDR3 spans 15 amino acids. Study-wide results and limits: Most of the TCR beta V segments (in an earlier analysis) were productive either about 90% or about 30% of the time.

The PCR employed 60 Vbeta primers together with 13 Jbeta primers. Sequencing used immunoSEQ multiplex PCR; TCRdb keeps in-frame clones, though not all of them. Of about 140,000 clones listed, approximately 82% are singletons. This chain links TRBV2 with TRBJ2-1; perhaps TRBD1 as D (5 bases). The sample taken for sequencing was PBMCs. This TCR came from a man between 18 and 29 years old in good health and CMV-seropositive. The CDR3: CASSPIPDSIYEQFF. The CDR3 bases are TGTGCCAGCAGTCCGATTCCTGACAGTATCTATGAGCAGTTCTTC.